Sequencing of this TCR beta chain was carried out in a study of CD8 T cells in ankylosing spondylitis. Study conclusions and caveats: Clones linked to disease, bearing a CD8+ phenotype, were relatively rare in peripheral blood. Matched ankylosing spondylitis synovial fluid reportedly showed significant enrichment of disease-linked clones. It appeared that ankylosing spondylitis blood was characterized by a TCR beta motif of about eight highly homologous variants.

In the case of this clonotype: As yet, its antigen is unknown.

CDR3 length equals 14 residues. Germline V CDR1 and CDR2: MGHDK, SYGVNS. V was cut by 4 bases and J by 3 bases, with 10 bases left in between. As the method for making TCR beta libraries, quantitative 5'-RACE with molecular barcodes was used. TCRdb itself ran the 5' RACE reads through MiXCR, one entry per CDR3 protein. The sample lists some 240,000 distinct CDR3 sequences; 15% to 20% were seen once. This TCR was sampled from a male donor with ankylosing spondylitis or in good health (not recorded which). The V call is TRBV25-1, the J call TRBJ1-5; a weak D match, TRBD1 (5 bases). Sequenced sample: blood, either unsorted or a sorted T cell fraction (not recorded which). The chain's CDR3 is CASSGRRANQPQHF. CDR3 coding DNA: TGTGCCAGCAGTGGTCGCAGGGCCAATCAGCCCCAGCATTTT.